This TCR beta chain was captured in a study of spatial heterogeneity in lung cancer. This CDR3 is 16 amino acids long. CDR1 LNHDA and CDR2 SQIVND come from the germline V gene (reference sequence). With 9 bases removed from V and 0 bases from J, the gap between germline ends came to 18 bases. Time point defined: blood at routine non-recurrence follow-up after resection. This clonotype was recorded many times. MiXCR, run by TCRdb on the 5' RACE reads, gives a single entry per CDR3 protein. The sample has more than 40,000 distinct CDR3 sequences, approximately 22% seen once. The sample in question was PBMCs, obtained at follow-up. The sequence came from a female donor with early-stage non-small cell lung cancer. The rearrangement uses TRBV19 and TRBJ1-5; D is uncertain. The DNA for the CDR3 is TGTGCCAGCCTTGACTATACCCATTATAGCAATCAGCCCCAGCATTTT. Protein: CASLDYTHYSNQPQHF.